Given below is one T cell receptor beta chain in context. These data belong to a study of blood T cell repertoires in COVID-19. In the study overall: The United States, Italy and Spain supplied acute and convalescent COVID-19 samples. T cells, B-cell-depleted T cells, or PBMCs provided the cDNA or gDNA that served as material.

As handled by the study authors: The assay estimated nucleated cells by amplifying reference gene primers. TCRdb's table, derived via immunoSEQ multiplex PCR, lists solely in-frame clones and lacks some. The V and J calls and clone size were taken over from that table, and D and trimming were inferred from the DNA. The sample carries some 150,000 clones, around 90% recorded once. The junction had 8 bases not matched to a gene; V was cut back by 0 bases and J by 0 bases. The germline CDR1 and CDR2 sequences are LNHDA and SQIVND (reference sequence). CDR3 length: 18 residues. This chain joins TRBV19 and TRBJ2-3, with 8 bases aligning to TRBD2. The sample taken for sequencing was peripheral blood. The TCR sequence derives from a woman aged 55-69 years with acute or convalescent COVID-19. As DNA, the CDR3 is TGTGCCAGTAGTATAGAACTTTCCTCGGGGGGGAGCACAGATACGCAGTATTTT. It encodes CASSIELSSGGSTDTQYF.